Shown below are 27 T cell receptor beta chains from a single sample sequenced in a study of cytomegalovirus exposure and HLA in healthy donors. Produced via immunoSEQ multiplex PCR; TCRdb's table is partial and in-frame only. The table has 100,000 to 150,000 clones, approximately 89% seen once. Specimen: PBMCs. The receptors shown here come from a man aged 25 to 45 in good health and CMV-seronegative.

This clone was observed once. This chain joins TRBV27 and TRBJ2-2, with TRBD1 identical over 8 bases. The length of the CDR3 is 15 residues. With V trimmed by 5 bases and J by 4 bases, 6 bases remained unmatched. Germline values: CDR1 MNHEY, CDR2 SMNVEV (reference sequence). The CDR3 DNA is TGTGCCAGCAGTCCCAGGGGGCTCATCACCGGGGAGCTGTTTTTT. Protein product: CASSPRGLITGELFF.

The V call is TRBV5-6, the J call TRBJ1-3; D unclear. V lost 0 bases, J lost 0 bases, and 10 bases lay in between. Germline CDR1 is SGHDT and CDR2 is YYEEEE. CDR3 length: 16 amino acids. The DNA of the CDR3 is TGTGCCAGCAGCTTGGCCGGGGTACACTCTGGAAACACCATATATTTT. It yields the protein CASSLAGVHSGNTIYF.

This clone has just a few counts. The J gene is TRBJ1-2, the V gene TRBV5-5, with D unresolved. The CDR3 loop spans 14 amino acids. Trimming left V 0 bases short and J 4 bases short, with 10 bases between. The germline CDR1 and CDR2 sequences are SGHKS and YYEKEE (reference sequence). The CDR3 loop is CASSLDPVGYGYTF. The CDR3 DNA is TGTGCCAGCAGCTTGGACCCGGTTGGCTATGGCTACACCTTC.

The CDR3 loop reads CASSQDSRARSYGYTF. CDR3 coding DNA: TGTGCCAGCAGCCAAGACTCCAGGGCCCGAAGCTATGGCTACACCTTC. The chain couples TRBV4-2 to TRBJ1-2, with D possibly TRBD1 on 5 matching bases. Germline V gene data show CDR1 as LGHNA and CDR2 as YNFKEQ. The V gene lost 0 bases and the J gene lost 4 bases, with 15 bases spanning the gap. This CDR3 spans 16 amino acids.

This chain links TRBV29-1 with TRBJ1-1; D is perhaps TRBD1 (6 bases). V dropped 6 bases and J dropped 2 bases, with 13 bases sitting between them. Germline V gene lookup returns CDR1 SQVTM and CDR2 ANQGSEA. The CDR3 has 13 amino acids. CDR3 DNA sequence: TGCAGCGTGGCAGGGGTTAGTAACACTGAAGCTTTCTTT. It yields the protein CSVAGVSNTEAFF.

The chain recombines TRBV15 with TRBJ1-5; possibly TRBD1 for D (5 bases). Germline CDR1 reads LNHNV; CDR2 reads YYDKDF (reference sequence). The CDR3 spans 17 residues. Trimming left V 1 base short and J 1 base short, with 14 bases between. The CDR3 coding sequence is TGTGCCACCAGCAGAGGGAACACCCGGGGGAGCAATCAGCCCCAGCATTTT. This gives the protein CATSRGNTRGSNQPQHF.

The chain employs TRBV19 and TRBJ1-3; D not resolved. The V end was cut by 2 bases, the J end by 0 bases, with 8 bases between. The CDR3 runs 15 residues. Per the germline V gene, CDR1 is LNHDA and CDR2 is SQIVND (reference sequence). CDR3 sequence (DNA): TGTGCCAGTAGTATATTGGCCAGCTCTGGAAACACCATATATTTT. Its translation is CASSILASSGNTIYF.

The chain employs TRBV9 and TRBJ2-2, with 8 bases fitting TRBD1. The CDR3 totals 15 residues. Germline V gene lookup returns CDR1 SGDLS and CDR2 YYNGEE. Trimming removed 4 bases from V and 8 bases from J; junction bases left unmatched: 10. The CDR3 region is CASSLTTDRVGELFF. The CDR3 nucleotides are TGTGCCAGCAGCCTAACTACGGACAGGGTAGGGGAGCTGTTTTTT.

The chain recombines TRBV5-1 with TRBJ2-5; no definite D call. The CDR3 extends over 20 amino acids. V lost 0 bases to trimming and J lost 2 bases, with 26 bases between them. Germline CDR1 and CDR2: SGHRS and YFSETQ. DNA of the CDR3: TGCGCCAGCAGCTTGGATCCCCCTCCCCGGCCTAGTCCATCTCAAGAGACCCAGTACTTC. This codes for CASSLDPPPRPSPSQETQYF.

CDR3 protein: CASSGVQGNTEAFF. DNA for the CDR3: TGTGCCAGCAGCGGAGTACAGGGGAACACTGAAGCTTTCTTT. This sequence joins TRBV7-2 and TRBJ1-1, with D possibly being TRBD1 (6 bases). CDR1 is SGHTA and CDR2 is FQGNSA in the germline V gene. The CDR3 contains 14 residues. Trimming shortened V by 5 bases and J by 1 base, and 11 bases separated the two germline ends. Using reference TRBV7-2 and TRBJ1-1 for the parts outside the CDR3, the full variable domain is GAGVSQSPSNKVTEKGKDVELRCDPISGHTALYWYRQSLGQGLEFLIYFQGNSAPDKSGLPSDRFSAERTGGSVSTLTIQRTQQEDSAVYLCASSGVQGNTEAFFGQGTRLTVV.

This chain uses TRBV19 with TRBJ2-7; 7 positions agree with TRBD1. The CDR3 extends over 15 amino acids. Looked up from germline, CDR1 is LNHDA and CDR2 is SQIVND (reference sequence). Unmatched junction bases numbered 7, after V lost 5 bases and J lost 0 bases. The CDR3 DNA follows: TGTGCCAGTAGTCCAAGAGACAGGGACTCCTACGAGCAGTACTTC. It specifies CASSPRDRDSYEQYF. Together with reference TRBV19 and TRBJ2-7, the CDR3 gives the full variable domain: DGGITQSPKYLFRKEGQNVTLSCEQNLNHDAMYWYRQDPGQGLRLIYYSQIVNDFQKGDIAEGYSVSREKKESFPLTVTSAQKNPTAFYLCASSPRDRDSYEQYFGPGTRLTVT.

The gene calls are TRBV6-1 and TRBJ1-5; 8 bases map to TRBD1. With V trimmed by 10 bases and J by 7 bases, 6 bases remained unmatched. CDR1 and CDR2 (germline): MNHNS, SASEGT. This CDR3 comprises 12 residues. The CDR3 sequence is CAIQGAGQPQHF. The CDR3 region has the DNA TGTGCCATTCAGGGGGCCGGGCAGCCCCAGCATTTT.

The gene calls are TRBV5-1 and TRBJ2-7; the match to TRBD1 covers 10 bases. Trimming took 0 bases from V and 3 from J; bases not matched to a gene: 3. CDR3 length equals 15 residues. Germline V gives CDR1 SGHRS, CDR2 YFSETQ. The CDR3: CASSLEGQGIYEQYF. DNA for the CDR3: TGCGCCAGCAGCTTGGAGGGACAGGGGATCTACGAGCAGTACTTC. The variable domain in full, with the rest retrieved from reference TRBV5-1 and TRBJ2-7, is KAGVTQTPRYLIKTRGQQVTLSCSPISGHRSVSWYQQTPGQGLQFLFEYFSETQRNKGNFPGRFSGRQFSNSRSEMNVSTLELGDSALYLCASSLEGQGIYEQYFGPGTRLTVT.

The chain couples TRBV6-5 to TRBJ1-3, with 9 bases matching TRBD1. Germline values: CDR1 MNHEY, CDR2 SVGAGI. The CDR3 sequence is 15 residues long. J gave up 3 bases and V 6 bases, and 6 bases lay outside the gene matches. DNA of the CDR3: TGTGCCAGCAGACGTTTGACAGGGGGTGGAAACACCATATATTTT. Translated, it gives CASRRLTGGGNTIYF.

The chain has TRBV5-1 and TRBJ1-4, with D uncertain. CDR1 is SGHRS and CDR2 is YFSETQ in the germline V gene. Trimming cost V 0 bases and J 0 bases, with 6 bases left between them. CDR3 length equals 15 residues. The CDR3 loop reads CASSLGSSTNEKLFF. In nucleotides, the CDR3 is TGCGCCAGCAGCTTGGGCAGTTCAACTAATGAAAAACTGTTTTTT.

This sequence joins TRBV7-6 and TRBJ1-1; 7 nucleotides match TRBD1. CDR1 and CDR2 (germline): SGHVS, FNYEAQ. V dropped 5 bases and J dropped 1; count of bases not matched to a gene: 4. This CDR3 has 14 residues. The DNA for the CDR3 is TGTGCCAGCAGCACAGGGGACAGGAACACTGAAGCTTTCTTT. It translates to CASSTGDRNTEAFF.

The chain is built from TRBV7-3 and TRBJ2-1, with 9 bases aligning to TRBD1. V trimming: 0 bases; J trimming: 2 bases; junction bases outside the gene matches: 5. There are 17 residues in the CDR3. Germline V gene data show CDR1 as SGHTA and CDR2 as FQGTGA. The CDR3 DNA reads as TGTGCCAGCAGCTTAACACTGGGACAGGGACCCTACAATGAGCAGTTCTTC. Translating it yields CASSLTLGQGPYNEQFF.

V usage is TRBV7-8 and J usage is TRBJ1-2, with 7 positions matching TRBD1. This CDR3 is built from 18 residues. The germline V gene has CDR1 SGHVS and CDR2 FQNEAQ. V lost 5 bases to trimming and J lost 5 bases; unmatched junction nucleotides: 20. CDR3 protein: CASSPTSWRDRSPYGYTF. As DNA, the CDR3 is TGTGCCAGCAGCCCGACGTCCTGGCGGGACAGAAGCCCGTATGGCTACACCTTC.

The gene calls are TRBV7-9 and TRBJ2-3; D might be TRBD1 (5 bases). CDR1 is SEHNR and CDR2 is FQNEAQ in the germline V gene (reference sequence). Trimming stripped 0 bases from V and 8 bases from J, with 9 bases between. The CDR3 has 13 residues. The CDR3 DNA sequence: TGTGCCAGCAGCTTAGCGGCAAGGGGTACGCAGTATTTT. Protein: CASSLAARGTQYF.

The gene calls are TRBV7-8 and TRBJ1-2, with D tentatively TRBD1 (5 bases). From germline, CDR1 is SGHVS and CDR2 FQNEAQ. CDR3 length equals 13 residues. Trimming shortened V by 8 bases and J by 4 bases, and 14 bases separated the two germline ends. In nucleotides, the CDR3 is TGTGCCAGCGGAAGACCAGGGATCTATGGCTACACCTTC. Translated, it gives CASGRPGIYGYTF.

This chain connects TRBV6-5 to TRBJ1-1; 7 positions match TRBD1. CDR1 and CDR2 (germline): MNHEY, SVGAGI. The V and J ends lost 6 bases and 1 base, in that order; junction bases with no gene match: 8. There are 15 residues in the CDR3. The CDR3 sequence: CASSHQRQGNTEAFF. The CDR3 DNA sequence: TGTGCCAGCAGCCATCAGAGACAGGGGAACACTGAAGCTTTCTTT.

For the CDR3, the DNA is TGCGCCAGCAGCCAGAGCCAGCGGGACTACGAGCAGTACTTC. Translated, it gives CASSQSQRDYEQYF. The chain employs TRBV4-3 and TRBJ2-7; TRBD2 agrees at 7 bases. From germline, CDR1 is LGHNA and CDR2 YSLEER. The CDR3 is made up of 14 amino acids. The junction had 5 bases not matched to a gene; V was cut back by 3 bases and J by 3 bases.

This clone showed up just a few times. J is TRBJ2-7 and V is TRBV2; 7 positions agree with TRBD1. The CDR3 sequence is 16 residues long. Germline CDR1 is SNHLY and CDR2 is FYNNEI. Germline trimming cut 2 bases from V and 3 bases from J; bases unmatched to any gene: 10. The CDR3 spells CASSEPLGDRGYEQYF. The CDR3 DNA reads TGTGCCAGCAGTGAACCGCTCGGGGACAGAGGCTACGAGCAGTACTTC.

CDR3 nucleotide sequence: TGTGCCAGCAGTCCGACAGGGTATAACTATGGCTACACCTTC. It specifies CASSPTGYNYGYTF. V and J are TRBV6-4 and TRBJ1-2; TRBD1 matches at 7 bases. This CDR3 is built from 14 residues. The V gene's germline CDR1 is MRHNA and CDR2 SNTAGT. The junction had 4 bases not matched to a gene; V was cut back by 5 bases and J by 1 base.

This clone was detected once. The rearrangement links TRBV5-1 to TRBJ1-3; maybe TRBD1 (6 bases). The V gene's germline CDR1 is SGHRS and CDR2 YFSETQ. The CDR3 covers 14 residues. Between the trimmed V and J ends, which lost 4 bases and 7 bases, there was a span of 15 bases. Here the CDR3 reads CASSLGGVKNTIYF. The CDR3 region has the DNA TGCGCCAGCAGCCTAGGGGGGGTCAAGAACACCATATATTTT.

The chain carries TRBV6-4 and TRBJ2-2; 8 positions agree with TRBD1. The CDR3 runs to 16 residues. In germline, CDR1 is MRHNA, CDR2 SNTAGT. The ends lost 3 bases at V and 5 bases at J; junction bases unmatched: 8. CDR3 amino acids: CASSDSRQGSTGELFF. CDR3 coding DNA: TGTGCCAGCAGTGATTCAAGACAGGGGAGTACCGGGGAGCTGTTTTTT.

The chain joins TRBV7-2 to TRBJ2-5; tentative D call: TRBD1 (5 bases). The CDR3 has 16 residues. V gave up 6 bases and J gave up 5 bases, with 22 bases separating them. Looked up from germline, CDR1 is SGHTA and CDR2 is FQGNSA. CDR3 sequence reads: CASRITTSRSGETQYF. The CDR3 DNA reads as TGTGCCAGCAGAATAACGACGTCTAGGTCAGGGGAGACCCAGTACTTC.